This T cell receptor beta chain was observed in a study of PD-1 blockade in classical Hodgkin lymphoma. Study information: The study gave patients nivolumab 3 mg/kg intravenously every 2 weeks. Study-wide points: Significantly greater TCR diversity emerged by C4D1 in CD4+ cells but not CD8+ cells. Prior therapy or disease activity may underlie the repertoire differences, whose causes remain undefined. Relative to healthy donors, newly diagnosed patients reportedly had lower baseline TCR diversity, which was reported as lower still in relapsed/refractory patients.

The protocol was immunoSEQ multiplex PCR, while the TCRdb copy is restricted to in-frame clones and leaves out a portion. The table has 10,000 to 15,000 clones, about 91% seen once. Trimming took off 2 bases at V and 0 bases at J, with 8 bases between the two ends. Germline V CDR1 and CDR2: SGHVS, FQNEAQ. The CDR3 extends over 15 amino acids. There was relapse after autologous stem cell transplantation in every patient, and there was variation in brentuximab vedotin exposure. For this clone: Its antigen remains unidentified.

The V call is TRBV7-8, the J call TRBJ1-5; D unresolved. The sequences come from peripheral blood mononuclear cells (PBMCs), collected at baseline. The TCR sequence derives from a human donor with classical Hodgkin lymphoma. As DNA, the CDR3 is TGTGCCAGCAGCTTAAGTGGTGATAGCAATCAGCCCCAGCATTTT. Translated, it gives CASSLSGDSNQPQHF.